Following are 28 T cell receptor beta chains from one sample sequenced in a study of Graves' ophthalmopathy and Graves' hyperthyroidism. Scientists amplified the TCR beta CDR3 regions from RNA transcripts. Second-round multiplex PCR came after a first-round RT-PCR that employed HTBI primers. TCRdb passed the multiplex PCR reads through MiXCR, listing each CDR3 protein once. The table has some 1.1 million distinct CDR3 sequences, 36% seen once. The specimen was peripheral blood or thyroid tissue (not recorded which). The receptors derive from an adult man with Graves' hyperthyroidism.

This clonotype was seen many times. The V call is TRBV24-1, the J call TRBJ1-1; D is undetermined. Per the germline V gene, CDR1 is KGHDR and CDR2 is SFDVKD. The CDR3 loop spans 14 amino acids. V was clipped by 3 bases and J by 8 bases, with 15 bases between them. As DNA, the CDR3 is TGTGCCACCAGTGATCGAATGACACCCCGGGAAGCTTTCTTT. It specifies CATSDRMTPREAFF.

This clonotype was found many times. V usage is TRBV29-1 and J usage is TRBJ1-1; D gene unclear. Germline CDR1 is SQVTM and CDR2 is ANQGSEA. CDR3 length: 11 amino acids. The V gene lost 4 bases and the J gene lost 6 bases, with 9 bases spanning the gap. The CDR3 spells CSVAGFAEAFF. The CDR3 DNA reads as TGCAGCGTTGCGGGTTTCGCTGAAGCTTTCTTT.

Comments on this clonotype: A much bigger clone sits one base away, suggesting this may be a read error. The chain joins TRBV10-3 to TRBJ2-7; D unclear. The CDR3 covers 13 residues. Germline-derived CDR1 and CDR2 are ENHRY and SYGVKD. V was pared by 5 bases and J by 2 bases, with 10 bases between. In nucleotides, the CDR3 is TGTGCCATCAGTTACTTATCGGCCTACGAGCAGTACTTC. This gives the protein CAISYLSAYEQYF.

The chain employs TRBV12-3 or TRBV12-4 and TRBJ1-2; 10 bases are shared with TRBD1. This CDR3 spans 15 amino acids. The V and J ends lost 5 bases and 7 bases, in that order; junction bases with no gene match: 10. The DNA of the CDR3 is TGTGCCAGCAGTCCTCCCCCGACAGGGGGCCGTGGCTACACCTTC. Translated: CASSPPPTGGRGYTF.

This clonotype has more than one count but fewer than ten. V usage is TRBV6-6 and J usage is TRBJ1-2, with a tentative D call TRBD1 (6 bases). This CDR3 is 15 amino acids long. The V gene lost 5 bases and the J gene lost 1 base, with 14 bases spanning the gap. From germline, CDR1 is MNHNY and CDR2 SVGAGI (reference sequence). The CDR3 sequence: CASSPRTESNYGYTF. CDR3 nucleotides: TGTGCCAGCAGTCCACGGACAGAGAGTAACTATGGCTACACCTTC.

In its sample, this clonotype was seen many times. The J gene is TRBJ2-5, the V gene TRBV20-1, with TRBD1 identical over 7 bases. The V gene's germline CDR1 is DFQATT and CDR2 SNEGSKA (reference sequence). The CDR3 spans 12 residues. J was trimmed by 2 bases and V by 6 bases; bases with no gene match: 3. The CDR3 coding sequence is TGCAGTGCAGGGGGACAGCAAGAGACCCAGTACTTC. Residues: CSAGGQQETQYF.

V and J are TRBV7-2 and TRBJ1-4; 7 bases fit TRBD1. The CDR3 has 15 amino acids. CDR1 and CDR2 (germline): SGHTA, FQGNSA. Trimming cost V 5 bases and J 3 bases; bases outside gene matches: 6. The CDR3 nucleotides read TGTGCCAGCAGCCACCGGGACAGACCTAATGAAAAACTGTTTTTT. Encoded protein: CASSHRDRPNEKLFF.

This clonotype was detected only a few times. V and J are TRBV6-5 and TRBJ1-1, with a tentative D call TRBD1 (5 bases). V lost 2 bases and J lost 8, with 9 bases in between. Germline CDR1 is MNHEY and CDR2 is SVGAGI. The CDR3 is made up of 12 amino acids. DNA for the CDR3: TGTGCCAGCAGTTACGGGAACAGGGAAGCTTTCTTT. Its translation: CASSYGNREAFF.

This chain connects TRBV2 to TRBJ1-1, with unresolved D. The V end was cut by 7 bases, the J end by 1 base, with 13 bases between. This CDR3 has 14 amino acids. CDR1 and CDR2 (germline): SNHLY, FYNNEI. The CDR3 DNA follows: TGTGCCAGCATCCTACAGTCTCCGAACACTGAAGCTTTCTTT. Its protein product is CASILQSPNTEAFF.

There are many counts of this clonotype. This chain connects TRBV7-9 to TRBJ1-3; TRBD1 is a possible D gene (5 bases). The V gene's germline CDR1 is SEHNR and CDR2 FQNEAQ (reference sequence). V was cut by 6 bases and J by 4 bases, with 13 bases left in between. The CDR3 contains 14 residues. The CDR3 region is CASRDGTQGNTIYF. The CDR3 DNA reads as TGTGCCAGCAGAGACGGGACTCAGGGAAACACCATATATTTT.

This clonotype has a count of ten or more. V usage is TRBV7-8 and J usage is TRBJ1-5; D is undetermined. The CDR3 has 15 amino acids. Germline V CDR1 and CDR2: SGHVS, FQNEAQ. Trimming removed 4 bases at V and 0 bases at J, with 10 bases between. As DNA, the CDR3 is TGTGCCAGCAGCTCTCGAGGGAATAGCAATCAGCCCCAGCATTTT. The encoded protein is CASSSRGNSNQPQHF.

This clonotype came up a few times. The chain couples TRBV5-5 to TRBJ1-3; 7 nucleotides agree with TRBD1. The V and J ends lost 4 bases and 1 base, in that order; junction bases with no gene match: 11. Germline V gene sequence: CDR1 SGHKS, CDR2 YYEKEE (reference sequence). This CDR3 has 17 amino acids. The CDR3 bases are TGTGCCAGCAGCCCCCTTGAGGGACAGTCTTCTGGAAACACCATATATTTT. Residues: CASSPLEGQSSGNTIYF. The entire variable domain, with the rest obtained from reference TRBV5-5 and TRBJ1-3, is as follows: DAGVTQSPTHLIKTRGQQVTLRCSPISGHKSVSWYQQVLGQGPQFIFQYYEKEERGRGNFPDRFSARQFPNYSSELNVNALLLGDSALYLCASSPLEGQSSGNTIYFGEGSWLTVV.

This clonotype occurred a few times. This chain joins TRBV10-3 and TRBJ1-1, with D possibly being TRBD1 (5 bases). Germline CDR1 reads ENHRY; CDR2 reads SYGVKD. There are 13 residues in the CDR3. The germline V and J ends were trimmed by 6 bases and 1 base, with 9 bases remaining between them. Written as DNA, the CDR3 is TGTGCCATCAGGGGGGGGGAGAACACTGAAGCTTTCTTT. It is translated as CAIRGGENTEAFF.

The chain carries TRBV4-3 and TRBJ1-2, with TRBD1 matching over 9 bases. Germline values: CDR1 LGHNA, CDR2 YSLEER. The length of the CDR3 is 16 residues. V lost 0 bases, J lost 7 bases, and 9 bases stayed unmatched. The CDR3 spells CASSQDPGTGLGGYTF. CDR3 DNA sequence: TGCGCCAGCAGCCAAGATCCAGGGACAGGGCTTGGTGGCTACACCTTC.

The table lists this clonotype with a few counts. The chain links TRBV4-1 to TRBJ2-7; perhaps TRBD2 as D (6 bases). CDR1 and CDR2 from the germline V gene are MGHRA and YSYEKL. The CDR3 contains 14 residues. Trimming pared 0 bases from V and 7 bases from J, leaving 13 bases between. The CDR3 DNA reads TGCGCCAGCAGCCAAGACCCGGCGGGGCTGGAGCAGTACTTC. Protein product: CASSQDPAGLEQYF.

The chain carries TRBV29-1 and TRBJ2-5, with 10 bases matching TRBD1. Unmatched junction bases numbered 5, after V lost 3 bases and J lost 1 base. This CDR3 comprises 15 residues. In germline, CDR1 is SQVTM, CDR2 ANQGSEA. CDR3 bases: TGCAGCGTTGAGGGACAGGGGCCATCCCAAGAGACCCAGTACTTC. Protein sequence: CSVEGQGPSQETQYF. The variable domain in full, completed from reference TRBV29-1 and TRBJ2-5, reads SAVISQKPSRDICQRGTSLTIQCQVDSQVTMMFWYRQQPGQSLTLIATANQGSEATYESGFVIDKFPISRPNLTFSTLTVSNMSPEDSSIYLCSVEGQGPSQETQYFGPGTRLLVL.

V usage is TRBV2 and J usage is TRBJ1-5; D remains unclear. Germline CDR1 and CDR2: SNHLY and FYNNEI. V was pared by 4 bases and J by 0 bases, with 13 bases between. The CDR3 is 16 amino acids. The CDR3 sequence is CASSGTPSYSNQPQHF. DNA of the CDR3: TGTGCCAGCAGTGGGACCCCTTCCTATAGCAATCAGCCCCAGCATTTT.

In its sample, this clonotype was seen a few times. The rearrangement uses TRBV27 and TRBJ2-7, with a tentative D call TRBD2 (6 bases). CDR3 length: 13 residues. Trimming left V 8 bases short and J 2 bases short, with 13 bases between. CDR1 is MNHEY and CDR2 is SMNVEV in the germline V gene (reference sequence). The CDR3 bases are TGTGCCAGCGCGAGGCGGGACCCCTACGAGCAGTACTTC. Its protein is CASARRDPYEQYF.

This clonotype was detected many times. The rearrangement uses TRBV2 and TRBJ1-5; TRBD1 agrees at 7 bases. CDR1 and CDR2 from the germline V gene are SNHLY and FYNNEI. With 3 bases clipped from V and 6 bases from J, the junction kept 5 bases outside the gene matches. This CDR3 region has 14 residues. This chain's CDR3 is CASSEGRGFQPQHF. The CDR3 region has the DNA TGTGCCAGCAGTGAGGGCAGGGGGTTTCAGCCCCAGCATTTT.

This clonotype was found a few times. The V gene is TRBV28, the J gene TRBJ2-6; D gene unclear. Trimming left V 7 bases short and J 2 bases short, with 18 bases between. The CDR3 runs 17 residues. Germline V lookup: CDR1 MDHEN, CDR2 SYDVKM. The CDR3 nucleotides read TGTGCCAGCACCCCCGACTTCCCCCCGGCTGGGGCCAACGTCCTGACTTTC. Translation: CASTPDFPPAGANVLTF. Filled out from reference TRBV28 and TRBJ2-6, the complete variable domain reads DVKVTQSSRYLVKRTGEKVFLECVQDMDHENMFWYRQDPGLGLRLIYFSYDVKMKEKGDIPEGYSVSREKKERFSLILESASTNQTSMYLCASTPDFPPAGANVLTFGAGSRLTVL.

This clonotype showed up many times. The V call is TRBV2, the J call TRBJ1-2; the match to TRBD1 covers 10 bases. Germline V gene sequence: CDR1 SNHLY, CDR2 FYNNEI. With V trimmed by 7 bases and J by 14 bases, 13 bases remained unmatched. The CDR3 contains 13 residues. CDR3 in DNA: TGTGCCAGCACAGGACAGGGGGAAAGTTTTGAGACCTTC. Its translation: CASTGQGESFETF.

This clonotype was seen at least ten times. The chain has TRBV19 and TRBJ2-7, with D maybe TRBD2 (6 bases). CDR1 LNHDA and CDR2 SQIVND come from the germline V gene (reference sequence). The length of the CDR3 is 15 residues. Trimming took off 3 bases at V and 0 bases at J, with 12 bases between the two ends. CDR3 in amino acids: CASSIGGIRSYEQYF. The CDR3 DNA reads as TGTGCCAGTAGTATCGGCGGGATCCGCTCCTACGAGCAGTACTTC.

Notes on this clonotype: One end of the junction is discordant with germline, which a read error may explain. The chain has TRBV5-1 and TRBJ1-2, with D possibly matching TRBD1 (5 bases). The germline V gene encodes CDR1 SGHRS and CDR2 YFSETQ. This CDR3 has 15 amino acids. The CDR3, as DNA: TGTGCCAGCAGCCCCCGGGACTCATCGGGCGGTGGCTACACCTTC. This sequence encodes CASSPRDSSGGGYTF.

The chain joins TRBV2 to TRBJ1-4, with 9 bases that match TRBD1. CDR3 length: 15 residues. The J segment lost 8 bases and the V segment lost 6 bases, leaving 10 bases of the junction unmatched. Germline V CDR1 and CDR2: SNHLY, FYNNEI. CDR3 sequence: CASRVTGTGREKLFF. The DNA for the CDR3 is TGTGCCAGCAGGGTAACCGGGACAGGGCGCGAAAAACTGTTTTTT.

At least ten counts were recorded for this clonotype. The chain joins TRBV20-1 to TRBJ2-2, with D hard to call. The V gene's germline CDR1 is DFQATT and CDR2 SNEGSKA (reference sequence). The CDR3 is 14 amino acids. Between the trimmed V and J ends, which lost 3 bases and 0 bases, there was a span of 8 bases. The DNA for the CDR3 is TGCAGTGCTAGTTGGAGTACGAACACCGGGGAGCTGTTTTTT. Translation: CSASWSTNTGELFF.

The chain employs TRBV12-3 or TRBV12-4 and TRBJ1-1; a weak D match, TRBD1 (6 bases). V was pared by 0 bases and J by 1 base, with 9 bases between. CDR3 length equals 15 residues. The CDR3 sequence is CASSLARGRNTEAFF. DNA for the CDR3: TGTGCCAGCAGTTTAGCCAGGGGTCGGAACACTGAAGCTTTCTTT.

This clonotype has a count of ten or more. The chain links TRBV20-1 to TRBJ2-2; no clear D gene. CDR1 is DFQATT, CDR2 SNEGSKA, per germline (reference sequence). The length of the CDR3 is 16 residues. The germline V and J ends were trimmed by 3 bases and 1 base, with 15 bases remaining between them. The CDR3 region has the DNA TGCAGTGCTAGCTCGTGGTCGGGCTGGAACACCGGGGAGCTGTTTTTT. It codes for CSASSWSGWNTGELFF.

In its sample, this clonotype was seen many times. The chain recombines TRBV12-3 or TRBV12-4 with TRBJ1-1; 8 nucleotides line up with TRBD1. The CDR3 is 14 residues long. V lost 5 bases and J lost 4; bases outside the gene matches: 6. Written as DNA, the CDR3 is TGTGCCAGCAGTATTTCAGGGGGCCCCACTGAAGCTTTCTTT. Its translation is CASSISGGPTEAFF.